Shown below are 23 T cell receptor beta chains from a single sample sequenced in a study of shared clonotypes between healthy human individuals. The data were produced by immunoSEQ multiplex PCR, yet TCRdb's version contains in-frame clones alone and is incomplete. The sample records roughly 2.2 million clones, 80% to 95% being singletons. The sequenced sample consisted of naive CD4+ T cells from PBMCs. Noted subset: CD45RA+ positively selected. The receptor source for this set is a man aged 18 to 30 in good health. Some clones in this sample may be carry-over from other donors' samples.

V is TRBV4-1 and J is TRBJ2-3; 9 nucleotides match TRBD2. The germline V gene encodes CDR1 MGHRA and CDR2 YSYEKL. With 0 bases clipped from V and 5 bases from J, the junction kept 9 bases outside the gene matches. The CDR3 contains 17 residues. The CDR3 spells CASSQDFGGRGGDTQYF. CDR3 bases: TGCGCCAGCAGCCAAGACTTCGGCGGGAGGGGGGGAGATACGCAGTATTTT.

Written as DNA, the CDR3 is TGCGCCAGCAATCTCCTGACTAGCGGCGCAAGAGAGACCCAGTACTTC. This codes for CASNLLTSGARETQYF. This chain joins TRBV5-1 and TRBJ2-5; TRBD2 matches at 9 bases. The CDR3 totals 16 residues. Losses at the gene ends were 6 bases for V and 4 bases for J; bases not matched to a gene: 13. Germline V gene lookup returns CDR1 SGHRS and CDR2 YFSETQ.

The chain carries TRBV5-4 and TRBJ2-1; D is perhaps TRBD1 (7 bases). Trimming stripped 0 bases from V and 9 bases from J, with 16 bases between. Looked up from germline, CDR1 is SGHNT and CDR2 is YYREEE (reference sequence). This CDR3 region has 15 residues. CDR3 residues: CASSLGGGNRGEQFF. DNA for the CDR3: TGTGCCAGCAGCTTGGGTGGGGGGAACAGGGGTGAGCAGTTCTTC.

The chain uses TRBV6-4 and TRBJ1-1; 9 bases are a match to TRBD1. Germline lookup yields CDR1 MRHNA and CDR2 SNTAGT. The CDR3 runs to 12 residues. V dropped 3 bases and J dropped 10; count of bases not matched to a gene: 3. The CDR3 here is CASSETGGLAFF. The CDR3 bases are TGTGCCAGCAGTGAGACAGGGGGGCTAGCTTTCTTT.

The rearrangement uses TRBV5-6 and TRBJ2-3; no definite D call. The CDR3 contains 14 residues. Trimming shortened V by 2 bases and J by 3 bases, and 10 bases separated the two germline ends. Looked up from germline, CDR1 is SGHDT and CDR2 is YYEEEE. CDR3 sequence (DNA): TGTGCCAGCAGCTTAAGAGGAAGAACAGATACGCAGTATTTT. Protein sequence: CASSLRGRTDTQYF.

The chain employs TRBV7-8 and TRBJ1-2; tentative D call: TRBD1 (5 bases). V lost 5 bases to trimming and J lost 5 bases, with 21 bases between them. In germline, CDR1 is SGHVS, CDR2 FQNEAQ. The CDR3 has 16 residues. CDR3 in amino acids: CASSHEMGRERYGYTF. CDR3 nucleotide sequence: TGTGCCAGCAGCCACGAAATGGGCAGGGAAAGATATGGCTACACCTTC.

This clone was seen more than once but under ten times. The genes are TRBV2 and TRBJ1-5; D remains unclear. This CDR3 region has 12 residues. Deletions cut 8 bases from V and 3 bases from J, with 8 bases between. Germline values: CDR1 SNHLY, CDR2 FYNNEI. CDR3 DNA: TGTGCCAGCGGAAGGGTCAATCAGCCCCAGCATTTT. Encoded protein: CASGRVNQPQHF.

Concerning this clone: Other nucleotide sequences from this sample produce the same CDR3. This sequence joins TRBV6-5 and TRBJ2-7; D gene ambiguous. The CDR3 totals 13 residues. V was trimmed by 2 bases and J by 0 bases, leaving 5 bases between them. From germline, CDR1 is MNHEY and CDR2 SVGAGI. The CDR3 DNA sequence: TGTGCCAGCAGTTACGACACCTCCTACGAGCAGTACTTC. It codes for CASSYDTSYEQYF.

This chain links TRBV6-1 with TRBJ1-1; D ambiguous. Looked up from germline, CDR1 is MNHNS and CDR2 is SASEGT. V was trimmed by 5 bases and J by 4 bases, leaving 11 bases between them. The CDR3 covers 13 residues. The CDR3 spells CASSRGVATEAFF. CDR3 sequence (DNA): TGTGCCAGCAGTCGGGGAGTGGCCACTGAAGCTTTCTTT.

This chain connects TRBV2 to TRBJ2-1; the D is unclear. V lost 6 bases and J 1 base, leaving 13 bases between the germline ends. The CDR3 totals 15 residues. The V gene's germline CDR1 is SNHLY and CDR2 FYNNEI. CDR3 amino acids: CASRAQIGSYNEQFF. CDR3 nucleotides: TGTGCCAGCAGGGCCCAGATAGGGTCCTACAATGAGCAGTTCTTC.

In the case of this clone: Other DNA sequences in the same sample also yield this CDR3. The genes are TRBV5-1 and TRBJ2-1; D is unclear. Trimming left V 2 bases short and J 6 bases short, with 6 bases between. This CDR3 region has 12 residues. Germline values: CDR1 SGHRS, CDR2 YFSETQ. Here the CDR3 DNA reads TGCGCCAGCAGCTTTTCTAGCAATGAGCAGTTCTTC. Translation: CASSFSSNEQFF. Combining the CDR3 with reference TRBV5-1 and TRBJ2-1 gives the whole variable domain KAGVTQTPRYLIKTRGQQVTLSCSPISGHRSVSWYQQTPGQGLQFLFEYFSETQRNKGNFPGRFSGRQFSNSRSEMNVSTLELGDSALYLCASSFSSNEQFFGPGTRLTVL.

This clone was counted a single time. This chain uses TRBV7-3 with TRBJ2-3; TRBD1 is a possible D gene (5 bases). The V gene's germline CDR1 is SGHTA and CDR2 FQGTGA. This CDR3 has 16 residues. V lost 5 bases, J lost 0 bases, and 15 bases lay in between. The CDR3 DNA follows: TGTGCCAGCAGCCCACGGGCAGGGAAGAGCACAGATACGCAGTATTTT. Its protein product is CASSPRAGKSTDTQYF.

This chain uses TRBV11-3 with TRBJ2-1, with 12 bases aligning to TRBD2. V shed 1 base, J shed 6 bases, and the junction held 4 bases outside the gene matches. Germline-derived CDR1 and CDR2 are SGHNT and YENEEA. The CDR3 contains 16 residues. For the CDR3, the DNA is TGTGCCAGCAGCTTAGGACTAGCGGGAGATAGCAATGAGCAGTTCTTC. Amino acids: CASSLGLAGDSNEQFF. Full variable domain (missing parts from reference TRBV11-3 and TRBJ2-1): EAGVVQSPRYKIIEKKQPVAFWCNPISGHNTLYWYLQNLGQGPELLIRYENEEAVDDSQLPKDRFSAERLKGVDSTLKIQPAELGDSAVYLCASSLGLAGDSNEQFFGPGTRLTVL.

The rearrangement uses TRBV28 and TRBJ2-5; D not certain. There are 13 residues in the CDR3. Trimming removed 9 bases at V and 4 bases at J, with 15 bases between. Germline values: CDR1 MDHEN, CDR2 SYDVKM. The CDR3 nucleotides are TGTGCCAGTCTATGGAGTGGTGGAGAGACCCAGTACTTC. Amino acids: CASLWSGGETQYF.

The rearrangement joins TRBV6-1 to TRBJ1-1, with 7 bases aligning to TRBD1. V trimming: 3 bases; J trimming: 1 base; junction bases outside the gene matches: 11. This CDR3 has 17 residues. CDR1 and CDR2 from the germline V gene are MNHNS and SASEGT. The CDR3: CASSDRRWGQPNTEAFF. Written as DNA, the CDR3 is TGTGCCAGCAGTGACCGGAGGTGGGGACAGCCGAACACTGAAGCTTTCTTT.

The genes are TRBV2 and TRBJ2-5; possibly TRBD2 for D (6 bases). Germline values: CDR1 SNHLY, CDR2 FYNNEI. CDR3 length equals 13 residues. The ends were cut back, 11 bases at V and 3 bases at J, with 16 bases in the middle. The CDR3 DNA reads as TGTGCCTACCGGAGGGTCTCTAAAGAGACCCAGTACTTC. Protein sequence: CAYRRVSKETQYF.

V is TRBV4-1 and J is TRBJ1-3; D uncertain. The CDR3 loop spans 16 amino acids. Per the germline V gene, CDR1 is MGHRA and CDR2 is YSYEKL. The V and J ends lost 1 base and 4 bases respectively, with 14 bases between them. The CDR3 nucleotides are TGCGCCAGCAGCCAAGTGCCGGGAGACGCGGGAAACACCATATATTTT. Translation gives CASSQVPGDAGNTIYF.

As to this clone: This same CDR3 is encoded by further DNA sequences in the sample. CDR3 amino acids: CASSLQDEQFF. The CDR3 region has the DNA TGTGCCAGCAGCTTACAGGATGAGCAGTTCTTC. J is TRBJ2-1 and V is TRBV5-6; tentatively, D is TRBD1 (5 bases). The germline CDR1 and CDR2 sequences are SGHDT and YYEEEE. The CDR3 sequence is 11 residues long. The V end lost 2 bases, the J end lost 8 bases, and 5 bases lay between the germline ends.

The V call is TRBV5-6, the J call TRBJ2-1; D might be TRBD1 or TRBD2, each matching 5 bases. This CDR3 has 14 amino acids. Germline lookup yields CDR1 SGHDT and CDR2 YYEEEE. The V gene lost 6 bases and the J gene lost 4 bases, with 14 bases spanning the gap. The chain's CDR3 is CASTKRGSYNEQFF. CDR3 DNA: TGTGCCAGCACCAAGAGGGGATCGTACAATGAGCAGTTCTTC. The variable domain in full, completed from reference TRBV5-6 and TRBJ2-1, reads DAGVTQSPTHLIKTRGQQVTLRCSPKSGHDTVSWYQQALGQGPQFIFQYYEEEERQRGNFPDRFSGHQFPNYSSELNVNALLLGDSALYLCASTKRGSYNEQFFGPGTRLTVL.

The rearrangement uses TRBV28 and TRBJ1-2; D is ambiguous. Per germline, CDR1 MDHEN and CDR2 SYDVKM. This CDR3 is built from 16 residues. Trimming shortened V by 3 bases and J by 4 bases, and 18 bases separated the two germline ends. CDR3 DNA: TGTGCCAGCAGTTTTGAGTCGAGGTCACAAAGCTATGGCTACACCTTC. Translation: CASSFESRSQSYGYTF.

V gene TRBV27 combines with J gene TRBJ2-7, with D perhaps TRBD1 (5 bases). Germline V gene data show CDR1 as MNHEY and CDR2 as SMNVEV (reference sequence). CDR3 length equals 13 residues. Trimming removed 6 bases from V and 9 bases from J, with 18 bases in between. The DNA for the CDR3 is TGTGCCAGCAGCCCTTTCGGGTTAAGGGGGCAGTACTTC. Amino acids: CASSPFGLRGQYF.

This clone came up once. V usage is TRBV9 and J usage is TRBJ1-2, with D unclear. V was cut by 4 bases and J by 7 bases, with 11 bases left in between. The CDR3 spans 12 residues. CDR1 SGDLS and CDR2 YYNGEE come from the germline V gene. CDR3 protein: CASSPMRGGYTF. The CDR3 DNA sequence: TGTGCCAGCAGCCCAATGCGTGGTGGCTACACCTTC.

This clone was detected only once. Other nucleotide sequences in the sample specify the same CDR3. The V gene is TRBV6-5, the J gene TRBJ1-1; D possibly corresponds to TRBD1 (6 bases). The CDR3 length is 13 residues. V lost 5 bases and J lost 0, with 7 bases in between. Germline V gene sequence: CDR1 MNHEY, CDR2 SVGAGI. The CDR3 region has the DNA TGTGCCAGCAGTCGGACAGTGAACACTGAAGCTTTCTTT. Residues: CASSRTVNTEAFF.